This TCR beta chain was documented in a study of blood T cell repertoires in COVID-19. Whole-study context: Specimens from acute and convalescent COVID-19 originated in the United States, Italy and Spain. T cells, B-cell-depleted T cells, or PBMCs provided the cDNA or gDNA that served as material.

This clone was seen at least ten times. Unmatched junction bases numbered 8, after V lost 5 bases and J lost 2 bases. Germline CDR1 and CDR2: SEHNR and FQNEAQ (reference sequence). The CDR3 extends over 17 amino acids. Original processing notes: Estimation of nucleated cell counts relied on the amplification of reference gene primers. Some clones are missing from TCRdb's copy, which holds only in-frame ones; the method was immunoSEQ multiplex PCR. V and J calls and clone size come straight from that table; D and trimming were deduced from the DNA. This table holds more than 70,000 clones, 88% found once.

The sample was peripheral blood. The J gene is TRBJ2-3, the V gene TRBV7-9; TRBD2 matches 12 bases. This clonotype originated in a human donor in a cohort sampled during active COVID-19. The CDR3 loop is CASSVLAGGPVTDTQYF. In nucleotides, the CDR3 is TGTGCCAGCAGCGTTCTAGCGGGGGGGCCAGTCACAGATACGCAGTATTTT.